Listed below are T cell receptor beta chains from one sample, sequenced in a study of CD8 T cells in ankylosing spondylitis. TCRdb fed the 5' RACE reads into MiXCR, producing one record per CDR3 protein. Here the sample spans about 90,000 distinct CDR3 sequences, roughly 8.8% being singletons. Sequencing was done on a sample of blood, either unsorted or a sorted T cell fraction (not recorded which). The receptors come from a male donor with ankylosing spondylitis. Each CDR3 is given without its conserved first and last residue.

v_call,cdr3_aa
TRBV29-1,SVPPGDLPADTQY
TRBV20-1,SAKNVGRNTEAF
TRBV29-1,SVEEKIGPSGVAGYEQY
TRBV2,ASSDSGTGNTIY
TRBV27,ASTPTGTGPLNTEAF
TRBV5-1,ASSLEGGILSGANVLT
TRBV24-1,AGPGTGVFNYGYT
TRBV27,ASSFAASTDTQY
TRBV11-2,ASSGLLNEQF
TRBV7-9,ASSLGTGRYEKLF
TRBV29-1,SVDGQGRYGYT
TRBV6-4,ASSEGSSTDTQY
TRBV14,ASSQDPPYYT
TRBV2,ASSGFRDNQETQY
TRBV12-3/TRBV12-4,ASSLTPSPADEQY
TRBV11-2,ASSPTGTASGGYT
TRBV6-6,ASGSSEQF
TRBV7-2,ASSRTNTDTQY
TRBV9,ASSVGGGADEQF
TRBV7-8,ASSLYSYSNQPQH
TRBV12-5,ASGLEAVLSNYGYT
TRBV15,ATSRGTGGSYNEQF
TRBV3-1,ASSLGTAFWTEAF
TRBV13,ASSPGGHQPQH
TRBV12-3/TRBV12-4,ASSLGVMNTEAF
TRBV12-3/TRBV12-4,ASSFYGSYNEQF
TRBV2,ARQGTRIDEQF
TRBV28,ASSHRGAGELF
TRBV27,ASSYLGMNTEAF
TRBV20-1,SARSERGTGFFGYT
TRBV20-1,SARDRHTSSHEQF
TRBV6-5,ASSSQAQY
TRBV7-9,ASSLGTSGTGANVLT
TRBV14,ASSQVGGGLAKNIQY
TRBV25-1,ASTEGLGAYNEQF
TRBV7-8,ASSLVRGRGDEQF
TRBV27,ASSPRGLYNEQF
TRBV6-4,ASSEAGSTDTQY
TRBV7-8,ASSLAGTRTEAF
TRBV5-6,ASSYHPWAANSYEQY
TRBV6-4,ASSAGSTDTQY
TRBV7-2,ASSFITDLGEQY
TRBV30,AWNVVANTGELF
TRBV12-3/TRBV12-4,ASSPSWSYNEQF
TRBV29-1,SVVRDKEDDYGYT
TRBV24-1,ATSDERANTGELF
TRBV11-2,ASSLGGDNSPLH
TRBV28,ASSLWSRGEDEQF
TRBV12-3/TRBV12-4,ASSWNTEAF
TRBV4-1,ASSPGQYSTSGANVLT
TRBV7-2,ASSLESLANTDTQY
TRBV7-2,ASSHNRGTGELF
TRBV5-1,ASRAQREGPRDEQF
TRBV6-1,ASSPWAGRQETQY